The present TCR beta chain was sequenced within a study of blood T cell repertoires in COVID-19. Looking at the study overall: The United States, Italy and Spain supplied acute and convalescent COVID-19 samples. T cells, B-cell-depleted T cells, or PBMCs provided the cDNA or gDNA that served as material.

With 8 bases clipped from V and 4 bases from J, the junction kept 13 bases outside the gene matches. The germline gives CDR1 MNHEY, CDR2 SMNVEV (reference sequence). The CDR3 length is 18 residues. The authors' processing: Estimates of nucleated cell counts were drawn from the amplification of reference gene primers. The assay was immunoSEQ multiplex PCR, and TCRdb's table has in-frame clones only and misses some. Clone size and the V and J calls come from that table; the DNA yielded D and trimming. Seen here are approximately 100,000 clones, approximately 81% observed once, and the top ten hold 2.1%.

Sequencing was done on a sample of peripheral blood. This sequence originates from a human donor in a cohort sampled during active COVID-19. The chain recombines TRBV27 with TRBJ2-6; TRBD1 aligns across 11 bases. The CDR3 nucleotides are TGTGCCAGCTCCCCTTCCGGGACAGGGGGTTCCGGGGCCAACGTCCTGACTTTC. Translating gives CASSPSGTGGSGANVLTF.